This T cell receptor (beta chain) was observed in a study of blood T cells in healthy people across ages (dated by TCRdb to between 2015 and 2016). Broadly, across the study: Template switching captured roughly one uniquely barcoded TCR beta cDNA molecule per two T cells in model experiments. Using deep sequencing normalized with unique cDNA molecular identifiers, the study measured how TCR beta repertoire diversity changes with age. The donors were divided into four age groups: young (average around 17 years), middle-aged (under 40), aged (approximately 62) and long-lived (about 90). To avoid experimental bias, donors of different ages were spread randomly across the sequencing lanes. Using the same blood draw, the study looked at two additional independent replicas of 1 million unique cDNA reads for two donors, one aged 18 to 30 and the other aged 80 or older. Overall study outcomes, separate from this receptor: Estimates of total diversity based on one million sequenced T cells were considered lower bounds and underestimates. The percentage of naive T cells measured by flow cytometry correlated strongly with observed TCR beta diversity. Because profiling used bulk unsorted PBMCs, naive and antigen-experienced compartments could not be compared conclusively. Because donor CMV infection status was unknown, age-related changes in expanded clonotypes were potentially confounded. Compared with the aged group, the long-lived group had more naive CD4+ T cells, fewer expanded clones and increased TCR diversity, suggesting age selection. As age increased, observed TCR beta diversity per million T cells dropped in a roughly linear way, and a significant reduction was already evident by age 40.

The library was made by 5' RACE. TCRdb names Illumina HiSeq 2500 as the instrument used. The second PCR ran for about 7 to 11 cycles and used a J-beta primer mix along with a sample-barcoded 5' primer. A template-switch 5' adaptor carrying 12 random nucleotides introduced a unique molecular identifier onto each TCR beta cDNA molecule. Each sample yielded at least 3 million CDR3-containing paired-end reads. All of the RNA was converted into first-strand cDNA using the Mint cDNA synthesis kit, with a TRBC-specific oligonucleotide serving as the primer. After uracil-DNA glycosylase treatment, a first 18-cycle PCR used universal primers M1SS and BC2_uni_R on all cDNA. In the source study's methods: Each sample was normalized by randomly selecting 1 million high-quality reads, each carrying a distinct molecular identifier. Instead of being binned into consensus sequences, reads with shared molecular identifiers were discarded. MiTCR, run with a Q25 quality threshold and the strictest error-elimination algorithm, handled CDR3 identification, clonotype clustering and error correction. Lower-bound total TCR beta diversity was estimated with a nonparametric unseen species model using Euler transformation. The raw public reads went through TCRdb reprocessing: fastp at Q25, MiXCR clone calling, in-frame beta chains kept. One record per CDR3 amino acid sequence lists the most common genes and DNA. None of the V and J calls come from the authors' own analysis; TCRdb made them. The sample contains 920,000 or so distinct CDR3 sequences, 35% to 55% of them found a single time. Jointly, the top ten make up around 18% of the sample.

The germline V gene sets CDR1 to SQVTM and CDR2 to ANQGSEA. V is cut by 0 bases and J by 2 bases, and the space between the germline ends is 12 bases. The cysteine opens and the phenylalanine closes a CDR3 of 15 amino acids. The CDR3 DNA has 45 bases and is translated from base 1. Systemically healthy Caucasian individuals from Russia, approximately 39 in total and aged about 6 to 95 years, were included as donors. Roughly 10 milliliters of peripheral blood were drawn from each donor into EDTA-treated Vacutainer tubes. Ficoll-Paque density-gradient centrifugation was used to isolate PBMCs, with at least 6 million obtained per sample. Total RNA was extracted from PBMCs with Trizol reagent, with at least 5 micrograms obtained per sample. For every donor, an aliquot of PBMCs went through flow cytometry to measure the percentages of naive CD45RAhigh/CD27high T cells. In its sample, this clonotype was seen a few times. Its antigen is not yet known. Base qualities are not recorded, but no much larger clone differs from it by a single base.

The chain is encoded by TRBV29-1 joined to TRBJ2-3; TRBD2 is a weak D gene call, 5 bases matching. The receptor comes from a woman in her fifties or sixties in good health. Sequenced input: blood. This receptor carries the CDR3 CSVEDDTGSTDTQYF. The base sequence is TGCAGCGTTGAAGATGATACGGGATCCACAGATACGCAGTATTTT.